This T cell receptor beta chain was retrieved from a study of cytomegalovirus exposure and HLA in healthy donors. For the study at large: Previous work identified 117 million unique TCR beta sequences from around 200 million T cells.

Primers: 60 Vbeta forward and 13 Jbeta reverse. Profiling relied on immunoSEQ multiplex PCR, and the TCRdb table lists in-frame clones only, not all of them. The table has 90,000 to 140,000 clones, 69% seen once. Regarding donors, all were healthy bone marrow donors. This clonotype was sampled from a man younger than 40 in good health and CMV-seronegative. Sequencing used PBMCs.

In DNA, the CDR3 is TGTGCCAGTGGACAGGGTCTCGCTAATGAAAAACTGTTTTTT. It specifies CASGQGLANEKLFF. The V gene is TRBV19, the J gene TRBJ1-4; 8 positions match TRBD1. The CDR3 runs to 14 residues. With 8 bases clipped from V and 3 bases from J, the junction kept 5 bases outside the gene matches. Germline V lookup: CDR1 LNHDA, CDR2 SQIVND (reference sequence).